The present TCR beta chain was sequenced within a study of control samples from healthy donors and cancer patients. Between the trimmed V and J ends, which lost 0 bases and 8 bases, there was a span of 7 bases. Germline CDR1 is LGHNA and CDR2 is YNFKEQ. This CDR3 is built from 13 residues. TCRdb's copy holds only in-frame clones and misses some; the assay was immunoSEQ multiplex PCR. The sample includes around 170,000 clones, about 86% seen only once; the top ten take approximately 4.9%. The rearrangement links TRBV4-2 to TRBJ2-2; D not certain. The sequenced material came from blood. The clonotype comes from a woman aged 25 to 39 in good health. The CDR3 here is CASSQETTGELFF. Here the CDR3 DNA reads TGTGCCAGCAGCCAAGAAACGACTGGGGAGCTGTTTTTT.